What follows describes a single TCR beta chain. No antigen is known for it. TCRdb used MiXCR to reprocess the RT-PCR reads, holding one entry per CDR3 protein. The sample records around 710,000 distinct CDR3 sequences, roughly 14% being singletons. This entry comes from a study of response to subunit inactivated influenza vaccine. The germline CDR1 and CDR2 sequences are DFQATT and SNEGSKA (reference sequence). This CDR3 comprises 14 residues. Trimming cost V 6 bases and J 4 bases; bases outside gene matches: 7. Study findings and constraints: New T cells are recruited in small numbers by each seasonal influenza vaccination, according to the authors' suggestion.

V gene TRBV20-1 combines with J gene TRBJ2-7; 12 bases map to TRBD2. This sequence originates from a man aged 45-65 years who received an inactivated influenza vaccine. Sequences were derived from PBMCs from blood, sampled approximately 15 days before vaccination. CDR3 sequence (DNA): TGCAGTGCCCCGACTAGCGGGGGCCGATACGAGCAGTACTTC. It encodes CSAPTSGGRYEQYF.